This TCR beta chain was recovered during a study of blood T cells in healthy people across ages. Findings and caveats of the study: The study found more naive CD4+ cells and higher diversity in long-lived than aged donors. Among T cells, TCR beta diversity per million cells dropped roughly linearly as age rose.

Sample-barcoded 5' priming and a J-beta primer mix drove a second PCR of about 6 to 12 cycles. One entry per CDR3 protein results from TCRdb running MiXCR on the 5' RACE reads. Altogether about 1.4 million distinct CDR3 sequences are present, roughly 59% being singletons, with the ten largest covering 6.5% to 8%. This clonotype has just one count. Its antigen is unknown. Germline CDR1 DFQATT, CDR2 SNEGSKA (reference sequence). The CDR3 extends over 17 amino acids. Trimming shortened V by 0 bases and J by 2 bases, and 18 bases separated the two germline ends. The sample consisted of blood. The source is a man between 18 and 29 years old in good health. The V and J genes are TRBV20-1 and TRBJ2-3; TRBD1 might be the D (5 bases). The chain's CDR3 is CSARDWGPPKITDTQYF. The CDR3 coding sequence is TGCAGTGCTAGAGATTGGGGCCCACCGAAAATCACAGATACGCAGTATTTT.